The 13 T cell receptor beta chains below come from one sample, sequenced in a study of blood T cell repertoires in COVID-19. Sequencing was performed with immunoSEQ multiplex PCR; in TCRdb, only in-frame clones are kept and a portion is missing. The table has approximately 200,000 clones, about nine tenths seen once; the top ten hold around 2.1%. Sequenced material: PBMCs or T cells enriched from blood (not recorded which). The origin of the receptors is a woman aged 30 to 39 who had recovered from COVID-19.

V and J are TRBV2 and TRBJ1-1; the match to TRBD1 covers 7 bases. Germline loops: CDR1 SNHLY, CDR2 FYNNEI. The V and J ends lost 3 bases and 5 bases, in that order; junction bases with no gene match: 9. The CDR3 totals 15 residues. The DNA for the CDR3 is TGTGCCAGCAGTGATTGGAGACAGGGAAAAACTGAAGCTTTCTTT. Protein sequence: CASSDWRQGKTEAFF.

This clone was found a few times. This chain links TRBV7-9 with TRBJ1-2; 7 bases fit TRBD1. The ends lost 1 base at V and 8 bases at J; junction bases unmatched: 7. The CDR3 contains 14 residues. CDR1 is SEHNR and CDR2 is FQNEAQ in the germline V gene (reference sequence). The CDR3: CASSLGAGGEGYTF. CDR3 nucleotides: TGTGCCAGCAGCTTAGGGGCAGGGGGAGAAGGCTACACCTTC.

V gene TRBV4-3 combines with J gene TRBJ1-3, with 12 bases matching TRBD1. Trimming at V came to 4 bases and at J to 0 bases, leaving 16 bases not matched to a gene. The CDR3 is made up of 21 amino acids. Germline CDR1 and CDR2: LGHNA and YSLEER. The CDR3, as DNA: TGCGCCAGCAGCCCCAACTTACTACCCGGGACAGGGGGCAGCTCTGGAAACACCATATATTTT. Protein sequence: CASSPNLLPGTGGSSGNTIYF.

This rearrangement joins TRBV5-1 to TRBJ2-7; 9 bases agree with TRBD1. Per germline, CDR1 SGHRS and CDR2 YFSETQ. CDR3 length: 14 residues. V dropped 4 bases and J dropped 6; count of bases not matched to a gene: 8. The CDR3: CASSPGQGFSEQYF. CDR3 bases: TGCGCCAGCAGCCCGGGACAGGGTTTCAGCGAGCAGTACTTC. The full variable domain, with the rest looked up from reference TRBV5-1 and TRBJ2-7, is KAGVTQTPRYLIKTRGQQVTLSCSPISGHRSVSWYQQTPGQGLQFLFEYFSETQRNKGNFPGRFSGRQFSNSRSEMNVSTLELGDSALYLCASSPGQGFSEQYFGPGTRLTVT.

The V gene is TRBV24-1, the J gene TRBJ1-6; TRBD1 matches at 8 bases. The CDR3 extends over 20 amino acids. After removal of 1 base from V and 0 bases from J, the junction contained 10 bases not matched to a gene. Germline V gene lookup returns CDR1 KGHDR and CDR2 SFDVKD. The DNA for the CDR3 is TGTGCCACCAGTGATTTATCCCAGGGGGCCCTCAGCTCCTATAATTCACCCCTCCACTTT. Translating gives CATSDLSQGALSSYNSPLHF.

CDR3 nucleotides: TGTGCCAGCAGCCGGGGTTTGGGCGGGATCGAGACCCAGTACTTC. Its translation: CASSRGLGGIETQYF. The chain uses TRBV7-2 and TRBJ2-5; TRBD2 is a possible D gene (6 bases). Trimming left V 5 bases short and J 5 bases short, with 18 bases between. The CDR3 loop spans 15 amino acids. Per germline, CDR1 SGHTA and CDR2 FQGNSA.

The chain couples TRBV6-6 to TRBJ2-4; D is ambiguous. Germline values: CDR1 MNHNY, CDR2 SVGAGI (reference sequence). V lost 4 bases to trimming and J lost 5 bases, with 12 bases between them. The CDR3 is 14 residues long. For the CDR3, the DNA is TGTGCCAGCAGTTTTACTTATACAGAAAACATTCAGTACTTC. This translates into CASSFTYTENIQYF.

CDR3 sequence reads: CAWSSLRSYNSPLHF. CDR3 nucleotide sequence: TGTGCCTGGAGTTCATTGCGCTCCTATAATTCACCCCTCCACTTT. This chain connects TRBV30 to TRBJ1-6; no reliable D call. V lost 2 bases and J lost 0, with 8 bases in between. This CDR3 spans 15 amino acids. From germline, CDR1 is GTSNPN and CDR2 SVGIG (reference sequence).

This chain connects TRBV25-1 to TRBJ1-2; no clear D. The CDR3 consists of 14 residues. CDR1 is MGHDK, CDR2 SYGVNS, per germline. Trimming left V 3 bases short and J 4 bases short, with 12 bases between. The CDR3 DNA sequence: TGTGCCAGCAGTGACACCCGCGGAGGCTATGGCTACACCTTC. Translation gives CASSDTRGGYGYTF.

V gene TRBV18 combines with J gene TRBJ2-1; D gene unclear. CDR1 KGHSH and CDR2 LQKENI come from the germline V gene. Trimming cost V 2 bases and J 4 bases, with 15 bases left between them. The CDR3 extends over 16 amino acids. The chain's CDR3 is CASSPGSGTIYNEQFF. Here the CDR3 DNA reads TGTGCCAGCTCACCAGGGTCAGGAACGATTTACAATGAGCAGTTCTTC. Filled out from reference TRBV18 and TRBJ2-1, the complete variable domain reads NAGVMQNPRHLVRRRGQEARLRCSPMKGHSHVYWYRQLPEEGLKFMVYLQKENIIDESGMPKERFSAEFPKEGPSILRIQQVVRGDSAAYFCASSPGSGTIYNEQFFGPGTRLTVL.

J is TRBJ1-2 and V is TRBV2; possible D gene TRBD1, 5 bases. Germline V gives CDR1 SNHLY, CDR2 FYNNEI. Between the trimmed V and J ends, which lost 7 bases and 6 bases, there was a span of 15 bases. The CDR3 runs to 13 residues. In DNA form, the CDR3 reads TGTGCCAGCACCAACAGACAGTCCAATGGCTACACCTTC. This gives the protein CASTNRQSNGYTF.

The V gene is TRBV24-1, the J gene TRBJ2-5; 10 positions agree with TRBD2. The CDR3 runs to 16 residues. Unmatched junction bases numbered 1, after V lost 0 bases and J lost 1 base. The germline V gene has CDR1 KGHDR and CDR2 SFDVKD. The CDR3 nucleotides read TGTGCCACCAGTGATTTGCGGACTAGCGGCCAAGAGACCCAGTACTTC. It encodes CATSDLRTSGQETQYF.

This chain joins TRBV7-9 and TRBJ1-2; D remains ambiguous. Deletions cut 5 bases from V and 4 bases from J, with 11 bases between. CDR3 length: 13 residues. Germline loops: CDR1 SEHNR, CDR2 FQNEAQ (reference sequence). The CDR3 loop reads CASSPRGTYGYTF. For the CDR3, the DNA is TGTGCCAGCAGCCCGCGGGGTACCTATGGCTACACCTTC.